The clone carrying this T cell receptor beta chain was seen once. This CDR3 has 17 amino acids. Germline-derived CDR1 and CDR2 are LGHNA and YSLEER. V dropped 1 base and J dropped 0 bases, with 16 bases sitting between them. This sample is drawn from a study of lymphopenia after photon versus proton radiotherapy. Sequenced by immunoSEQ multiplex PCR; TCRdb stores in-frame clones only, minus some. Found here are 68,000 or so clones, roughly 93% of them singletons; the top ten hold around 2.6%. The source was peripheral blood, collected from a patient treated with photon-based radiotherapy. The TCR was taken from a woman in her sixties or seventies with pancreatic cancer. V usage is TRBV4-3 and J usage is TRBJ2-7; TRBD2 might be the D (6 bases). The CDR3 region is CASSQGSGGRSSYEQYF. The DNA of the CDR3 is TGCGCCAGCAGCCAAGGATCAGGAGGGAGGAGCTCCTACGAGCAGTACTTC.